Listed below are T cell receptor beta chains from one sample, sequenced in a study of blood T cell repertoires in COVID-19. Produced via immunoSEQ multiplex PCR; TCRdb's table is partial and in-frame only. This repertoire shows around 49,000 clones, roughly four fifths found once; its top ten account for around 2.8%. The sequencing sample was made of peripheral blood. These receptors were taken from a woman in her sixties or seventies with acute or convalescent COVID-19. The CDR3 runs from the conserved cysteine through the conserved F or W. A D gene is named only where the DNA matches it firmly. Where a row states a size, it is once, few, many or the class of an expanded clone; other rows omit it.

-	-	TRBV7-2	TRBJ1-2	CASSPTEGVGGYTF	TGTGCCAGCAGCCCCACTGAGGGAGTGGGTGGCTACACCTTC
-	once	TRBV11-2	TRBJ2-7	CASSPRSFPHEQYF	TGTGCCAGCAGCCCCAGGTCTTTCCCCCACGAGCAGTACTTC
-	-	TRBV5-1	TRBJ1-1	CASSLGDWVNTEAFF	TGCGCCAGCAGCTTAGGGGATTGGGTGAACACTGAAGCTTTCTTT
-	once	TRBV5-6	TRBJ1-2	CASRIGGQNYGYTF	TGTGCCAGCAGGATAGGAGGGCAGAACTATGGCTACACCTTC
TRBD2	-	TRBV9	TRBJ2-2	CASSVTSGSVFTGELFF	TGTGCCAGCAGCGTGACTAGCGGGAGCGTATTCACCGGGGAGCTGTTTTTT
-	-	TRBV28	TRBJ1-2	CASSSPGLPQNYGYTF	TGTGCCAGCAGTTCCCCGGGACTCCCTCAAAACTATGGCTACACCTTC
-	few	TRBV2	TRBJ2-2	CASSRNRGTGELFF	TGTGCCAGTAGCCGCAACCGAGGCACCGGGGAGCTGTTTTTT
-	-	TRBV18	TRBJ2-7	CASSPRRESEQYF	TGTGCCAGCTCACCAAGGAGGGAGTCCGAGCAGTACTTC
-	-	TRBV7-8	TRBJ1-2	CASSLVDGGGYGYTF	TGTGCCAGCAGCTTAGTGGATGGGGGCGGGTATGGCTACACCTTC
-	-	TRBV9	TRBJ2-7	CASSARPGLPYEQYF	TGTGCCAGCAGCGCGCGACCGGGACTTCCCTACGAGCAGTACTTC
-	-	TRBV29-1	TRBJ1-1	CSVEGGGVVAEAFF	TGCAGCGTTGAGGGAGGGGGGGTTGTGGCTGAAGCTTTCTTT
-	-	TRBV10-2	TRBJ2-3	CASSEFDRGLGDTQYF	TGCGCCAGCAGTGAGTTCGATCGAGGGCTGGGAGATACGCAGTATTTT
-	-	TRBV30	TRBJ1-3	CAWSAGTTSGNTIYF	TGTGCCTGGAGTGCCGGGACAACCTCTGGAAACACCATATATTTT
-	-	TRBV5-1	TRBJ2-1	CASSHRTGLGYNEQFF	TGCGCCAGCAGCCATCGTACAGGTCTTGGCTACAATGAGCAGTTCTTC
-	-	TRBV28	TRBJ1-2	CASSLGTGIYGYTF	TGTGCCAGCAGTTTAGGAACAGGGATCTATGGCTACACCTTC
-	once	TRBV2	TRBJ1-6	CASSEVGGLESPLHF	TGTGCCAGCAGTGAAGTGGGGGGGCTGGAATCACCCCTCCACTTT
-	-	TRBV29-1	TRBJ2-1	CSAAGGLKNEQFF	TGCAGCGCTGCAGGGGGACTGAAGAATGAGCAGTTCTTC
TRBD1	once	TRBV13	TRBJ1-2	CASSPDRGLHGYTF	TGTGCCAGCAGCCCGGACAGGGGGCTACATGGCTACACCTTC
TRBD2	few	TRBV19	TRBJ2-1	CASSKSGGYGNRAYNEQFF	TGTGCCAGTAGTAAGAGCGGGGGATATGGGAATAGGGCCTACAATGAGCAGTTCTTC
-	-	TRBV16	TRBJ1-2	CASSQSTVRDYGYTF	TGTGCCAGCAGCCAATCGACAGTTAGGGACTATGGCTACACCTTC
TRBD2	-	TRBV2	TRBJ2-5	CASRTLAAPQETQYF	TGTGCCAGCAGGACCCTAGCGGCTCCACAAGAGACCCAGTACTTC
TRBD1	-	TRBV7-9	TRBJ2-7	CASSLAEAGGREQYF	TGTGCCAGCAGCTTAGCGGAGGCAGGGGGACGCGAGCAGTACTTC
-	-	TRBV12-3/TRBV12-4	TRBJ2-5	CASRSAGLETQYF	TGTGCCAGCAGATCGGCAGGACTAGAGACCCAGTACTTC
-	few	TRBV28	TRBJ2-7	CASTRQVSYEQYF	TGTGCCAGCACCCGACAGGTTTCCTACGAGCAGTACTTC
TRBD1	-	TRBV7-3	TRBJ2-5	CASSSDRGETQYF	TGTGCCAGCAGCTCGGACAGGGGAGAGACCCAGTACTTC
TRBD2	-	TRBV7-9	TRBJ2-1	CASSLVSGRLGEQFF	TGTGCCAGCAGCTTAGTTAGCGGGAGGCTCGGTGAGCAGTTCTTC
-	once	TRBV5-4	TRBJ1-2	CASSPVGGSPNYGYTF	TGTGCCAGCAGCCCCGTTGGGGGCTCACCTAACTATGGCTACACCTTC
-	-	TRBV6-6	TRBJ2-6	CASSRDFLSSGANVLTF	TGTGCCAGCAGTCGGGACTTCCTCAGCTCTGGGGCCAACGTCCTGACTTTC
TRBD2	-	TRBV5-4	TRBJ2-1	CAATAQSGSSYNEQFF	TGTGCCGCCACCGCCCAGAGCGGGAGCTCCTACAATGAGCAGTTCTTC
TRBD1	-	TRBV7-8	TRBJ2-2	CASSLGTGVRELFF	TGTGCCAGCAGCTTAGGCACAGGGGTAAGGGAGCTGTTTTTT
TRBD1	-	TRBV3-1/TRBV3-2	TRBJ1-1	CASSQDRGRDTEAFF	TGTGCCAGCAGCCAAGACAGGGGGCGAGACACTGAAGCTTTCTTT